This passage covers 29 T cell receptor beta chains from one sample sequenced in a study of blood T cells in healthy people across ages. Through a sample-barcoded 5' primer and a J-beta primer mix, a second PCR was run for roughly 7 to 11 cycles. Each CDR3 protein is one row after TCRdb ran MiXCR on the 5' RACE reads. The data contain around 1,800,000 distinct CDR3 sequences, about two fifths of them singletons. The sample comprised blood. These receptor sequences come from a human donor in good health.

The chain links TRBV20-1 to TRBJ2-6; D call uncertain. CDR3 length: 16 amino acids. Germline values: CDR1 DFQATT, CDR2 SNEGSKA (reference sequence). Between the trimmed V and J ends, which lost 3 bases and 0 bases, there was a span of 12 bases. CDR3 DNA: TGCAGTGCTAGTGGACGGACGTCCTCTGGGGCCAACGTCCTGACTTTC. Residues: CSASGRTSSGANVLTF.

This clonotype turned up a few times. The V gene is TRBV5-5, the J gene TRBJ2-5; TRBD1 might be the D (6 bases). Germline V gene sequence: CDR1 SGHKS, CDR2 YYEKEE (reference sequence). This CDR3 has 14 amino acids. The germline V and J ends were trimmed by 2 bases and 11 bases, with 19 bases remaining between them. The CDR3 DNA follows: TGTGCCAGCAGCTTAGCAGGACAGCTCTACGGGCAGTACTTC. It specifies CASSLAGQLYGQYF.

A few counts support this clonotype. The CDR3 sequence: CASSLMTVDSLNNEQFF. CDR3 coding DNA: TGCGCCAGCAGCTTAATGACAGTTGACAGCTTGAACAATGAGCAGTTCTTC. The chain links TRBV5-1 to TRBJ2-1; the D gene is possibly TRBD1 (5 bases). Trimming cost V 2 bases and J 5 bases, with 20 bases left between them. The length of the CDR3 is 17 residues. CDR1 and CDR2 (germline): SGHRS, YFSETQ.

In this sample, this clonotype turned up a few times. The chain joins TRBV28 to TRBJ1-4; D remains ambiguous. Between the trimmed V and J ends, which lost 1 base and 2 bases, there was a span of 8 bases. CDR1 MDHEN and CDR2 SYDVKM come from the germline V gene. The CDR3 runs 15 residues. The CDR3 DNA reads TGTGCCAGCAGTTTATCTGGAGGGACTAATGAAAAACTGTTTTTT. This sequence encodes CASSLSGGTNEKLFF.

The chain joins TRBV24-1 to TRBJ2-3, with 16 bases fitting TRBD2. Looked up from germline, CDR1 is KGHDR and CDR2 is SFDVKD. With V trimmed by 12 bases and J by 8 bases, 7 bases remained unmatched. The CDR3 has 14 residues. CDR3 region: CAAGTSGGAGTQYF. In nucleotides, the CDR3 is TGTGCCGCCGGGACTAGCGGGGGGGCAGGTACGCAGTATTTT.

This clonotype was counted many times. The rearrangement joins TRBV6-5 to TRBJ2-1, with 7 nucleotides matching TRBD2. Germline lookup yields CDR1 MNHEY and CDR2 SVGAGI. This CDR3 has 16 amino acids. The J segment lost 2 bases and the V segment lost 6 bases, leaving 10 bases of the junction unmatched. CDR3 residues: CASSYKAGWAYNEQFF. The CDR3, as DNA: TGTGCCAGCAGCTATAAAGCGGGGTGGGCCTACAATGAGCAGTTCTTC.

In its sample, this clonotype was seen a few times. V usage is TRBV28 and J usage is TRBJ1-5; D call uncertain. CDR3 length: 16 residues. Germline V gene sequence: CDR1 MDHEN, CDR2 SYDVKM. The V gene lost 7 bases and the J gene lost 2 bases, with 18 bases spanning the gap. CDR3 region: CASNSPPAAGNQPQHF. DNA of the CDR3: TGTGCCAGCAACTCACCCCCGGCAGCAGGCAATCAGCCCCAGCATTTT.

This chain joins TRBV6-1 and TRBJ2-7; D unresolved. Germline CDR1 reads MNHNS; CDR2 reads SASEGT. Trimming cost V 8 bases and J 3 bases, with 8 bases left between them. This CDR3 spans 11 amino acids. Here the CDR3 reads CASQLNYEQYF. The CDR3 DNA reads TGTGCCAGCCAACTAAACTACGAGCAGTACTTC.

This clonotype was picked up a small number of times. The rearrangement links TRBV4-2 to TRBJ2-7, with 9 bases fitting TRBD1. The V gene end was trimmed by 1 base and the J gene end by 5 bases; junction bases not matched to a gene: 9. Germline loops: CDR1 LGHNA, CDR2 YNFKEQ. This CDR3 contains 16 residues. CDR3 residues: CASSQGDRATLNEQYF. DNA for the CDR3: TGTGCCAGCAGCCAAGGGGACAGGGCTACTTTAAACGAGCAGTACTTC.

The chain couples TRBV28 to TRBJ2-1; D uncertain. The CDR3 contains 14 residues. V was cut by 3 bases and J by 8 bases, with 14 bases left in between. The germline V gene has CDR1 MDHEN and CDR2 SYDVKM. CDR3 loop: CASSFAGTGDEQFF. As DNA, the CDR3 is TGTGCCAGCAGTTTCGCTGGAACGGGCGATGAGCAGTTCTTC.

The rearrangement uses TRBV20-1 and TRBJ2-7; 8 bases map to TRBD2. V gave up 2 bases and J gave up 2 bases; unmatched junction bases: 8. The CDR3 has 15 residues. Germline CDR1 is DFQATT and CDR2 is SNEGSKA (reference sequence). CDR3 residues: CSARSPGGPPYEQYF. CDR3 coding DNA: TGCAGTGCTAGAAGCCCGGGGGGGCCCCCCTACGAGCAGTACTTC.

The chain couples TRBV6-2 or TRBV6-3 to TRBJ2-1; TRBD2 matches 12 bases. Gene TRBJ2-7 matches the end of the DNA better, so the J call may be wrong. The CDR3 consists of 20 residues. Germline V CDR1 and CDR2: MNHEY, SVGEGT. The CDR3 protein is CASSTRGGRLAGVTYNEQYF. CDR3 nucleotide sequence: TGTGCCAGCAGCACACGAGGGGGGAGACTAGCGGGGGTTACCTACAATGAGCAGTACTTC.

The sample holds a few counts of this clonotype. The V and J genes are TRBV7-8 and TRBJ2-7, with D possibly matching TRBD1 (5 bases). Germline V lookup: CDR1 SGHVS, CDR2 FQNEAQ. CDR3 length: 15 residues. Between the trimmed V and J ends, which lost 4 bases and 2 bases, there was a span of 15 bases. The CDR3 DNA reads as TGTGCCAGCAGCTGGGCGCAGGGAATGACCTACGAGCAGTACTTC. Translation gives CASSWAQGMTYEQYF.

In its sample, this clonotype was seen a few times. This rearrangement joins TRBV4-3 to TRBJ2-3, with D possibly being TRBD1 (5 bases). V lost 2 bases, J lost 6 bases, and 15 bases lay in between. The CDR3 is 15 residues long. The germline gives CDR1 LGHNA, CDR2 YSLEER. DNA of the CDR3: TGCGCCAGCAGCCAATTGACTGACCCAGGGGATACGCAGTATTTT. Amino acid sequence: CASSQLTDPGDTQYF.

The chain employs TRBV7-2 and TRBJ2-6; D is ambiguous. There are 16 residues in the CDR3. Germline V lookup: CDR1 SGHTA, CDR2 FQGNSA. V was trimmed by 5 bases and J by 0 bases, leaving 11 bases between them. CDR3 in amino acids: CASSLTPLSGANVLTF. CDR3 in DNA: TGTGCCAGCAGCCTTACCCCCCTCTCTGGGGCCAACGTCCTGACTTTC.

V and J are TRBV4-3 and TRBJ2-7; 9 positions agree with TRBD1. V lost 1 base, J lost 3 bases, and 10 bases stayed unmatched. Germline V CDR1 and CDR2: LGHNA, YSLEER. This CDR3 is 17 amino acids long. CDR3 protein: CASSQGESGQGFYEQYF. CDR3 sequence (DNA): TGCGCCAGCAGCCAAGGAGAGTCGGGACAGGGCTTCTACGAGCAGTACTTC.

V is TRBV7-2 and J is TRBJ2-1; D is undetermined. CDR1 and CDR2 from the germline V gene are SGHTA and FQGNSA. The ends were cut back, 6 bases at V and 3 bases at J, with 9 bases in the middle. This CDR3 spans 13 amino acids. CDR3 sequence reads: CASRDGLYNEQFF. The DNA for the CDR3 is TGTGCCAGCAGAGACGGGCTCTACAATGAGCAGTTCTTC.

The V gene is TRBV3-1, the J gene TRBJ2-1; TRBD2 agrees at 13 bases. Trimming took 4 bases from V and 3 from J; bases not matched to a gene: 6. From germline, CDR1 is LGHDT and CDR2 YNNKEL (reference sequence). The CDR3 is made up of 17 amino acids. This CDR3 is CASSPRLAGGYYNEQFF. The CDR3 region has the DNA TGTGCCAGCAGCCCCCGACTAGCGGGGGGTTACTACAATGAGCAGTTCTTC.

The rearrangement joins TRBV7-9 to TRBJ2-1, with 7 bases identical to TRBD2. The junction had 21 bases not matched to a gene; V was cut back by 4 bases and J by 9 bases. The CDR3 contains 18 residues. The germline V gene has CDR1 SEHNR and CDR2 FQNEAQ (reference sequence). The CDR3 region has the DNA TGTGCCAGCAGCTCCCCTACGGGCGGGCTAGCGGTTATCGGTGAGCAGTTCTTC. This sequence encodes CASSSPTGGLAVIGEQFF.

A word on this clonotype: A junction boundary mismatches the germline segment, possibly from a read error. The rearrangement uses TRBV7-2 and TRBJ1-5; D unclear. This CDR3 is 17 amino acids long. Germline V gives CDR1 SGHTA, CDR2 FQGNSA. The CDR3 DNA is TGTGCCAGCAGCTCGGACCCCAGAAGCCATAGCGATCAGCCCCAGCATTTT. Residues: CASSSDPRSHSDQPQHF.

This clonotype was counted only a few times. The CDR3 protein is CASSLLGVATSTDTQYF. In DNA, the CDR3 is TGTGCCAGCAGCTTGCTCGGGGTCGCTACTAGCACAGATACGCAGTATTTT. The chain employs TRBV7-2 and TRBJ2-3, with D possibly TRBD2 on 5 matching bases. This CDR3 is 17 amino acids long. CDR1 is SGHTA, CDR2 FQGNSA, per germline. With 3 bases removed from V and 0 bases from J, the gap between germline ends came to 16 bases.

Concerning this clonotype: A much larger clone lies one base from this, so it may be a read error. The rearrangement links TRBV29-1 to TRBJ2-3; 7 bases align to TRBD1. CDR1 SQVTM and CDR2 ANQGSEA come from the germline V gene. This CDR3 has 14 amino acids. Germline trimming cut 6 bases from V and 9 bases from J; bases unmatched to any gene: 15. The CDR3, as DNA: TGCAGCGTGCCCCTGGTACAGGGGCGTGGAACGCAGTATTTT. Translation gives CSVPLVQGRGTQYF.

About this clonotype: One junction end does not reproduce the germline sequence, and a read error may be involved. The chain employs TRBV4-3 and TRBJ1-6; D gene ambiguous. CDR1 LGHNA and CDR2 YSLEER come from the germline V gene. The CDR3 has 13 amino acids. In DNA form, the CDR3 reads TGCGCCAGCAACCAAGAACGTGGGTTGGCCCTCCACTTT. Translated, it gives CASNQERGLALHF.

The chain couples TRBV12-3 or TRBV12-4 to TRBJ2-1; D possibly corresponds to TRBD2 (5 bases). V lost 8 bases and J lost 0, with 14 bases in between. This CDR3 has 15 residues. CDR3 sequence reads: CASGRPGSSYNEQFF. In nucleotides, the CDR3 is TGTGCCAGCGGTAGGCCGGGGAGCTCCTACAATGAGCAGTTCTTC.

There are a few counts of this clonotype. The chain recombines TRBV29-1 with TRBJ2-5; D unclear. Trimming removed 4 bases from V and 4 bases from J, with 22 bases in between. The CDR3 covers 16 residues. Germline loops: CDR1 SQVTM, CDR2 ANQGSEA. CDR3 amino acids: CSVVISVQEWVETQYF. CDR3 in DNA: TGCAGCGTTGTTATCTCGGTCCAGGAATGGGTAGAGACCCAGTACTTC.

With respect to this clonotype: One junction end does not reproduce the germline sequence, and a read error may be involved. This chain connects TRBV6-2 or TRBV6-3 to TRBJ2-1; 10 bases fit TRBD2. CDR3 size: 20 residues. Looked up from germline, CDR1 is MNHEY and CDR2 is SVGEGT. The CDR3 region is CANSYPSGGGEGSSYNEQFF. CDR3 in DNA: TGTGCCAACAGTTACCCTAGCGGGGGAGGGGAGGGGAGCTCCTACAATGAGCAGTTCTTC.

The gene calls are TRBV7-9 and TRBJ1-2; 12 bases are shared with TRBD1. Trimming at V came to 5 bases and at J to 6 bases, leaving 10 bases not matched to a gene. Germline CDR1 is SEHNR and CDR2 is FQNEAQ (reference sequence). The CDR3 extends over 16 amino acids. CDR3 protein: CASSGAGTGGGDGYTF. The CDR3, as DNA: TGTGCCAGCAGCGGAGCCGGGACAGGGGGCGGGGATGGCTACACCTTC. The full variable domain, in which reference TRBV7-9 and TRBJ1-2 provide the parts outside the CDR3, is DTGVSQNPRHKITKRGQNVTFRCDPISEHNRLYWYRQTLGQGPEFLTYFQNEAQLEKSRLLSDRFSAERPKGSFSTLEIQRTEQGDSAMYLCASSGAGTGGGDGYTFGSGTRLTVV.

This sequence joins TRBV24-1 and TRBJ2-1, with D possibly matching TRBD1 (5 bases). Near its end, the DNA agrees better with TRBJ2-7, so the J call may be wrong. Germline V lookup: CDR1 KGHDR, CDR2 SFDVKD. The CDR3 has 17 amino acids. CDR3 loop: CATSDPQGFYSYNEQYF. In nucleotides, the CDR3 is TGTGCCACCAGTGATCCTCAGGGATTTTACTCCTACAATGAGCAGTACTTC.

The chain joins TRBV5-5 to TRBJ2-2; D gene ambiguous. The CDR3 runs 15 residues. V lost 0 bases and J lost 10, with 16 bases in between. The germline V gene has CDR1 SGHKS and CDR2 YYEKEE (reference sequence). For the CDR3, the DNA is TGTGCCAGCAGCTTGGTAGTCGGACCCGGAGAGGAGCTGTTTTTT. This encodes CASSLVVGPGEELFF.